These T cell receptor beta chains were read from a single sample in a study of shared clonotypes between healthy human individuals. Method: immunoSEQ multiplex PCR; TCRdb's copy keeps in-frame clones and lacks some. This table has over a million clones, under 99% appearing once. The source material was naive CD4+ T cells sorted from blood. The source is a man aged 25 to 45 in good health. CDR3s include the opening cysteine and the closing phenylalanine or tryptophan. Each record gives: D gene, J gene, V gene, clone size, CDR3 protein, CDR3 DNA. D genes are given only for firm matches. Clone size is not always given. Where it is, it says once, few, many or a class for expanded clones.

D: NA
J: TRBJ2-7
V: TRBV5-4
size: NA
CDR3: CASMGRKYEQYF
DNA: TGTGCCAGCATGGGGAGAAAGTACGAGCAGTACTTC

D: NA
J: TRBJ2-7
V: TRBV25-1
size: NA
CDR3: CATSNPRGAGDEQYF
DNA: TGTGCCACCTCGAACCCAAGGGGGGCAGGGGACGAGCAGTACTTC

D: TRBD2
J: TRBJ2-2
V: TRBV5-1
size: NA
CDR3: CASSLAGVDTGELFF
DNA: TGCGCCAGCAGCTTAGCGGGAGTAGACACCGGGGAGCTGTTTTTT

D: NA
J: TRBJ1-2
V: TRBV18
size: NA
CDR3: CASSPSNYGYTF
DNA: TGTGCCAGCTCACCCTCTAACTATGGCTACACCTTC

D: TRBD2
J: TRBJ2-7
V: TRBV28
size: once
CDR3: CASSLRLAGYEQYF
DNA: TGTGCCAGCAGTTTAAGACTAGCGGGCTACGAGCAGTACTTC

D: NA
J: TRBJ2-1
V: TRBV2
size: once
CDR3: CASSEVGCGNEQFF
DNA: TGTGCCAGCAGTGAAGTTGGTTGCGGCAATGAGCAGTTCTTC

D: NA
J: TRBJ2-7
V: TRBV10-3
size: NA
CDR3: CAISALYEQYF
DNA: TGTGCCATCTCAGCGCTCTACGAGCAGTACTTC

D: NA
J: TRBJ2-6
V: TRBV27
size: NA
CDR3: CASKIDSFAGANVLTF
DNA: TGTGCCAGCAAAATCGACAGTTTTGCTGGGGCCAACGTCCTGACTTTC

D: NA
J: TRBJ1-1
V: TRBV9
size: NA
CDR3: CASSVDGRLGTEAFF
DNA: TGTGCCAGCAGCGTAGATGGCAGATTGGGGACTGAAGCTTTCTTT

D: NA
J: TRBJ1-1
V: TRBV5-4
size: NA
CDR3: CASSLEGVMNTEAFF
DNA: TGTGCCAGCAGCTTGGAAGGGGTGATGAACACTGAAGCTTTCTTT

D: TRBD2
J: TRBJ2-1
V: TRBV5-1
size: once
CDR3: CASSQQTSVNEQFF
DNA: TGCGCCAGCAGCCAACAGACTAGCGTCAATGAGCAGTTCTTC

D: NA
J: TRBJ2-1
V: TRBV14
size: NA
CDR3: CASSPAPSYNEQFF
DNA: TGTGCCAGCAGCCCTGCTCCCTCCTACAATGAGCAGTTCTTC

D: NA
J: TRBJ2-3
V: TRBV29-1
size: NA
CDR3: CSVRDTGTGADTQYF
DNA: TGCAGCGTGAGAGACACAGGGACCGGGGCAGATACGCAGTATTTT

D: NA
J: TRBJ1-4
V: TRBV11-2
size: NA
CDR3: CASSQIWGNEKLFF
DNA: TGTGCCAGCAGCCAAATTTGGGGGAATGAAAAACTGTTTTTT

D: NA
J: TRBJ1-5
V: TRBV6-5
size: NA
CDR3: CASSRQVPSNQPQHF
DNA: TGTGCCAGCTCCAGACAGGTGCCTAGCAATCAGCCCCAGCATTTT

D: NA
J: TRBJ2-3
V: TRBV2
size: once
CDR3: CASSVYGGADTQYF
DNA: TGTGCCAGCAGTGTCTACGGGGGTGCAGATACGCAGTATTTT

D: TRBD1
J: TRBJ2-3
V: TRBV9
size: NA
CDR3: CASSDRQGYTDTQYF
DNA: TGTGCCAGCAGCGACCGACAGGGGTACACAGATACGCAGTATTTT

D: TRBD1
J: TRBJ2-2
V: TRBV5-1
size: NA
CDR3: CASSLQGLYGELFF
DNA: TGCGCCAGCAGCTTACAGGGGTTGTACGGGGAGCTGTTTTTT

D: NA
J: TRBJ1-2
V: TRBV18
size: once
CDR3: CASSPAQTSVGYTF
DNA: TGTGCCAGCTCACCAGCCCAGACATCGGTTGGCTACACCTTC

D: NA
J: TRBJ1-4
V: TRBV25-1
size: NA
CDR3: CASSESGPNEKLFF
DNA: TGTGCCAGCAGTGAATCGGGTCCGAATGAAAAACTGTTTTTT

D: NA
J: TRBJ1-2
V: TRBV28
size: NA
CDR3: CASKMVGWGRGYGYTF
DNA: TGTGCCAGCAAGATGGTGGGTTGGGGGCGCGGGTATGGCTACACCTTC

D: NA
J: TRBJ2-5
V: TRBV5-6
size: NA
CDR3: CASSTWTGSGEETQYF
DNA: TGTGCCAGCAGCACGTGGACAGGGAGCGGGGAAGAGACCCAGTACTTC

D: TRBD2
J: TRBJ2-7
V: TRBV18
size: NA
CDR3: CASSPRTSGSYYEQYF
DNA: TGTGCCAGCTCACCCCGGACTAGCGGGAGTTATTACGAGCAGTACTTC

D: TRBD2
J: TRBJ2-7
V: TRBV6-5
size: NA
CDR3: CASTRGLASNEQYF
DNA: TGTGCCAGCACCAGGGGACTAGCGTCTAACGAGCAGTACTTC

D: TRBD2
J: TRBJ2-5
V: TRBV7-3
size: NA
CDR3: CASSLTPSGGTQYF
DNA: TGTGCCAGCAGCTTAACCCCTAGCGGGGGCACCCAGTACTTC

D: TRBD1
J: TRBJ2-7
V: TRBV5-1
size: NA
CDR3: CASSRVSGTGLEQYF
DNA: TGCGCCAGCAGCAGAGTGTCCGGGACAGGGCTCGAGCAGTACTTC

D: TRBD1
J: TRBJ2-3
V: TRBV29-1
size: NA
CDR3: CSVVGQGEDTQYF
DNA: TGCAGCGTTGTCGGGCAGGGGGAGGATACGCAGTATTTT

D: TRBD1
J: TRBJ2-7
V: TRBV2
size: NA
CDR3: CASRRLGTGSYEQYF
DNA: TGTGCCAGCAGGAGGCTTGGGACAGGGAGCTACGAGCAGTACTTC

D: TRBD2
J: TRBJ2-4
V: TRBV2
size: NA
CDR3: CASSTSGRRNIQYF
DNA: TGTGCCAGCTCAACTAGCGGGAGACGGAACATTCAGTACTTC

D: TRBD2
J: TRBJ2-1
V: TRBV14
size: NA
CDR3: CASSQFLGLAGDSSYNEQFF
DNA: TGTGCCAGCAGCCAATTCCTCGGCCTAGCGGGAGATAGCTCCTACAATGAGCAGTTCTTC

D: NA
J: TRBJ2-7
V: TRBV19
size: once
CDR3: CASSMLASSIGGTYEQYF
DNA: TGTGCCAGTAGTATGTTGGCGAGCAGCATCGGAGGCACCTACGAGCAGTACTTC

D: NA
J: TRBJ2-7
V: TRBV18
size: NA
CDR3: CASSPPSSYEQYF
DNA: TGTGCCAGCTCACCGCCCTCCTCCTACGAGCAGTACTTC

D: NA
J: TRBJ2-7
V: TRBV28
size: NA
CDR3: CASSLGGSEPYEQYF
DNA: TGTGCCAGCAGCCTCGGAGGGAGCGAACCCTACGAGCAGTACTTC

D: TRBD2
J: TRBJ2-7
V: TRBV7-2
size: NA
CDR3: CASSPPRLASYEQYF
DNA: TGTGCCAGCAGCCCCCCGAGACTAGCGAGTTACGAGCAGTACTTC

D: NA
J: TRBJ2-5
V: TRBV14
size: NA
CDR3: CASSQGGVRSGTQYF
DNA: TGTGCCAGCAGCCAAGGTGGGGTGAGATCCGGGACCCAGTACTTC

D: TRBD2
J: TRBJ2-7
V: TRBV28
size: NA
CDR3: CATGRGLAIYEQYF
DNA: TGTGCCACGGGGCGGGGACTAGCGATCTACGAGCAGTACTTC

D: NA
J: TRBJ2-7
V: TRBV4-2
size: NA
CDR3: CASSPGQSSSYEQYF
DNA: TGTGCCAGCAGCCCCGGACAGAGTAGCTCCTACGAGCAGTACTTC

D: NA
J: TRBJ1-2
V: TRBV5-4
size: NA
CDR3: CASRRISTPQYGYTF
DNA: TGTGCCAGCAGGAGAATCTCGACCCCCCAATATGGCTACACCTTC

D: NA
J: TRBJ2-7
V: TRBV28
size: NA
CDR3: CASIKGGGVEQYF
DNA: TGTGCCAGCATAAAAGGAGGGGGCGTCGAGCAGTACTTC

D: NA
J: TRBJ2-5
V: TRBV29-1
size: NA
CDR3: CSVEGAGLGETQYF
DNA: TGCAGCGTTGAGGGCGCAGGGTTGGGGGAGACCCAGTACTTC

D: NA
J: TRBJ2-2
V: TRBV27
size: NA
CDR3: CASSTQGRNTGELFF
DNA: TGTGCCAGCAGTACACAGGGACGGAATACCGGGGAGCTGTTTTTT

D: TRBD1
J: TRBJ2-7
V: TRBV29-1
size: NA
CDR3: CSVARTGLYEQYF
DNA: TGCAGCGTTGCTCGGACAGGTTTGTACGAGCAGTACTTC

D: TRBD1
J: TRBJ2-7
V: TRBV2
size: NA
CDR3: CASSPLGQGSYEQYF
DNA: TGTGCCAGCAGCCCACTCGGACAGGGATCCTACGAGCAGTACTTC

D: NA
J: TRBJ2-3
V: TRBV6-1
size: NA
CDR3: CASSAPGHSTDTQYF
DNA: TGTGCCAGCAGCGCCCCGGGACACAGCACAGATACGCAGTATTTT

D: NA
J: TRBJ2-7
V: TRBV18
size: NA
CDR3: CASSPMGTKLGRYEQYF
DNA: TGTGCCAGCTCACCAATGGGGACAAAACTGGGGCGCTACGAGCAGTACTTC

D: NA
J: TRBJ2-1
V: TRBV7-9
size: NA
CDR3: CASSPVGGSSYNEQFF
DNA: TGTGCCAGCAGCCCCGTGGGGGGAAGCTCCTACAATGAGCAGTTCTTC

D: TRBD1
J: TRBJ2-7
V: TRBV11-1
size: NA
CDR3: CASGRTGEYEQYF
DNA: TGTGCAAGCGGACGGACAGGAGAATACGAGCAGTACTTC

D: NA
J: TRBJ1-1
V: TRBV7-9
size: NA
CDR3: CASSYHRNTEAFF
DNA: TGTGCCAGCAGCTATCACCGGAACACTGAAGCTTTCTTT

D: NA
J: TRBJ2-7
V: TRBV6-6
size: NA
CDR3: CASSLTVLSYEQYF
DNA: TGTGCCAGCAGCCTCACGGTCCTCTCCTACGAGCAGTACTTC

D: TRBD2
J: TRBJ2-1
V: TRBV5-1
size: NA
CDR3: CASSSNRDSSGRYVYNEQFF
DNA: TGCGCCAGCAGCTCCAACAGGGATTCTAGCGGGAGATATGTTTACAATGAGCAGTTCTTC

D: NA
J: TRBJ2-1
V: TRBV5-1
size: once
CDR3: CASSLAGGNEQFF
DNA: TGCGCCAGCAGCTTGGCAGGCGGCAATGAGCAGTTCTTC

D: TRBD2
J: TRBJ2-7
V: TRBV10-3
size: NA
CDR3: CAISDVGLADWRYF
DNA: TGTGCCATCAGTGATGTAGGACTAGCGGATTGGCGGTACTTC

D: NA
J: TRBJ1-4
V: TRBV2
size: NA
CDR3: CASNERVLANEKLFF
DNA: TGTGCCAGCAATGAACGGGTTTTAGCTAATGAAAAACTGTTTTTT

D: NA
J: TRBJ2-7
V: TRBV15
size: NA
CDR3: CATSGGGTNYEQYF
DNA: TGTGCCACCAGCGGAGGGGGGACCAACTACGAGCAGTACTTC